The 10 T cell receptor beta chains given below trace back to one sample, sequenced in a study of T cell repertoires in cytomegalovirus infection. TCRdb called the reads again in MiXCR, with one record for every CDR3 protein. The sample has 76,000 or so distinct CDR3 sequences, 3% to 4.5% seen once. Sample: PBMCs. These receptors were collected from a human donor in good health (CMV status not recorded). Some clones in this sample may be carry-over from other donors' samples.

Ten or more counts support this clonotype. The chain couples TRBV30 to TRBJ1-2; no definite D call. V shed 0 bases and J shed 2 bases, with 7 bases lying between them. CDR1 and CDR2 (germline): GTSNPN, SVGIG (reference sequence). CDR3 length: 13 residues. This CDR3 is CAWSVFGNYGYTF. DNA for the CDR3: TGTGCCTGGAGTGTTTTCGGGAACTATGGCTACACCTTC.

This clonotype was counted ten times or more. The V gene is TRBV3-1, the J gene TRBJ1-5; TRBD1 matches 7 bases. J lost 6 bases, V lost 4 bases, and 3 bases had no gene match. CDR3 size: 13 residues. Germline CDR1 LGHDT, CDR2 YNNKEL (reference sequence). The CDR3 here is CASSRQGGQPQHF. In DNA, the CDR3 is TGTGCCAGCAGCCGACAGGGCGGTCAGCCCCAGCATTTT.

This clonotype was found many times. The chain carries TRBV7-2 and TRBJ2-7, with D tentatively TRBD1 (6 bases). The V gene lost 8 bases and the J gene lost 1 base, with 15 bases spanning the gap. From germline, CDR1 is SGHTA and CDR2 FQGNSA. The CDR3 consists of 14 residues. The CDR3 sequence is CASSLRQESYEQYF. CDR3 coding DNA: TGTGCCAGCTCCCTCAGACAGGAATCCTACGAGCAGTACTTC.

In its sample, this clonotype was seen many times. The V gene is TRBV28, the J gene TRBJ1-4, with D possibly matching TRBD1 (5 bases). With 3 bases removed from V and 10 bases from J, the gap between germline ends came to 15 bases. The CDR3 contains 14 residues. Per the germline V gene, CDR1 is MDHEN and CDR2 is SYDVKM. CDR3 nucleotides: TGTGCCAGCAGTTTCTCGGGGGATTGGTCAAAACTGTTTTTT. It translates to CASSFSGDWSKLFF.

With regard to this clonotype: A much larger clonotype is one base distant, so this may be a read error. The conserved closing phenylalanine or tryptophan is absent in this CDR3, likely reflecting a read error. The chain carries TRBV12-3 or TRBV12-4 and TRBJ1-6; D uncertain. This CDR3 contains 12 residues. V was cut by 4 bases and J by 10 bases, with 8 bases left in between. The CDR3 nucleotides read TGTGCCAGCAGTTCACAGCGGTCACCCCTCCACTAT. Its protein product is CASSSQRSPLHY.

This clonotype was observed at least ten times. This sequence joins TRBV4-1 and TRBJ1-2; 9 nucleotides agree with TRBD1. Germline values: CDR1 MGHRA, CDR2 YSYEKL. CDR3 length equals 16 residues. V lost 3 bases to trimming and J lost 0 bases; unmatched junction nucleotides: 5. The CDR3 DNA reads TGCGCCAGCAGCCAGGCCGGGACAGGGACTAACTATGGCTACACCTTC. It specifies CASSQAGTGTNYGYTF.

This clonotype was seen many times. This chain joins TRBV7-2 and TRBJ2-7, with 9 positions matching TRBD1. V gave up 5 bases and J gave up 4 bases; unmatched junction bases: 9. The CDR3 is 15 residues long. Germline CDR1 and CDR2: SGHTA and FQGNSA. For the CDR3, the DNA is TGTGCCAGCAGCCCCAGGACAGGGGTAGGGTACGAGCAGTACTTC. It is translated as CASSPRTGVGYEQYF.

This clonotype was seen ten or more times. The chain carries TRBV7-3 and TRBJ2-3; unclear D gene. Germline CDR1 is SGHTA and CDR2 is FQGTGA. The V gene lost 1 base and the J gene lost 2 bases, with 7 bases spanning the gap. The CDR3 extends over 14 amino acids. The CDR3 coding sequence is TGTGCCAGCAGCTTAAAACCTCTCACAGATACGCAGTATTTT. This sequence encodes CASSLKPLTDTQYF.

This clonotype was recorded many times. In DNA, the CDR3 is TGTGCCAGCAGCTTAGCGAGCAGTAGAGAGACCCAGTACTTC. Protein sequence: CASSLASSRETQYF. V gene TRBV7-2 combines with J gene TRBJ2-5; no clear D gene. V gave up 0 bases and J gave up 4 bases, with 9 bases separating them. This CDR3 is built from 14 residues. CDR1 is SGHTA and CDR2 is FQGNSA in the germline V gene.

The table lists this clonotype with many counts. The V and J genes are TRBV7-8 and TRBJ1-6; 7 nucleotides match TRBD1. Per the germline V gene, CDR1 is SGHVS and CDR2 is FQNEAQ. V trimming: 2 bases; J trimming: 10 bases; junction bases outside the gene matches: 5. CDR3 length: 14 residues. CDR3 nucleotide sequence: TGTGCCAGCAGCTTAAGACAGGGAGGGTCACCCCTCCACTTT. Amino acid sequence: CASSLRQGGSPLHF.